Listed below are T cell receptor beta chains from one sample, sequenced in a study of T cell repertoires in cytomegalovirus infection. Their target antigens are unknown. MiXCR was run by TCRdb on the reads, yielding one entry per CDR3 protein. The table includes some 590,000 distinct CDR3 sequences, about 40% detected once. The sequencing here drew on cultured PBMCs, taken from culture after CMV antigen stimulation. The origin of the receptors is a human donor in good health (CMV status not recorded). Some clones in this sample may be carry-over from other donors' samples. CDR3s include the opening cysteine and the closing phenylalanine or tryptophan. Each record gives: D gene, J gene, V gene, clone size, CDR3 DNA, CDR3 protein. The D gene is left open where the match is weak. The size entry is marked missing in some rows and otherwise reads once, few, many or a size class.

D gene: -
J gene: TRBJ2-7
V gene: TRBV6-1
clone size: -
CDR3 DNA: TGTGCCAGCAGTGAAGCCTGGGGGGTACCCTACGAGCAGTACTTC
CDR3 protein: CASSEAWGVPYEQYF

D gene: -
J gene: TRBJ2-6
V gene: TRBV18
clone size: few
CDR3 DNA: TGTGCCAGCTCACCACGGGCCTTTGGGGCCAACGTCCTGACTTTC
CDR3 protein: CASSPRAFGANVLTF

D gene: TRBD2
J gene: TRBJ2-7
V gene: TRBV7-2
clone size: -
CDR3 DNA: TGTGCCAGCAGCTTGGGGACTAGCGGTTCTTCCGAGCAGTACTTC
CDR3 protein: CASSLGTSGSSEQYF

D gene: -
J gene: TRBJ2-1
V gene: TRBV5-1
clone size: -
CDR3 DNA: TGCGCCAGCAAGCGGGCTGGAGGCAATGAGCAGTTCTTC
CDR3 protein: CASKRAGGNEQFF

D gene: TRBD2
J gene: TRBJ2-5
V gene: TRBV7-2
clone size: few
CDR3 DNA: TGTGCCAGCAGCCCCCGCAGGACTAGCGGGAGAGAGACCCAGTACTTC
CDR3 protein: CASSPRRTSGRETQYF

D gene: -
J gene: TRBJ2-7
V gene: TRBV6-1
clone size: few
CDR3 DNA: TGTGCCAGCAGGACTTCCTCCTACGAGCAGTACTTC
CDR3 protein: CASRTSSYEQYF

D gene: TRBD2
J gene: TRBJ2-5
V gene: TRBV12-3/TRBV12-4
clone size: few
CDR3 DNA: TGTGCCAGCAGAACTAGCGGGGGGGCAGGCGAGACCCAGTACTTC
CDR3 protein: CASRTSGGAGETQYF

D gene: -
J gene: TRBJ2-5
V gene: TRBV6-6
clone size: -
CDR3 DNA: TGTGCCAGCAGAGGAGGGGGGTTAGTTGAGACCCAGTACTTC
CDR3 protein: CASRGGGLVETQYF

D gene: TRBD1
J gene: TRBJ1-2
V gene: TRBV19
clone size: -
CDR3 DNA: TGTGCCACAGCCGGGACAGTTAACTATGGCTACACCTTC
CDR3 protein: CATAGTVNYGYTF

D gene: TRBD1
J gene: TRBJ1-2
V gene: TRBV2
clone size: -
CDR3 DNA: TGTGCCAGCAATTGGGACAGGGGGCAGGATGGCTACACCTTC
CDR3 protein: CASNWDRGQDGYTF

D gene: -
J gene: TRBJ2-7
V gene: TRBV3-1
clone size: -
CDR3 DNA: TGTGCCAGCAGCCAGGGACATTCGCAGTACTTC
CDR3 protein: CASSQGHSQYF

D gene: -
J gene: TRBJ2-5
V gene: TRBV7-6
clone size: -
CDR3 DNA: TGTGCCAGCAGCCCCGAGTGGGGGATGCGAGAGACCCAGTACTTC
CDR3 protein: CASSPEWGMRETQYF

D gene: TRBD1
J gene: TRBJ1-6
V gene: TRBV7-2
clone size: once
CDR3 DNA: TGTGCCAGCAGCATATACAGGGGTTCACCCCTCCACTTT
CDR3 protein: CASSIYRGSPLHF

D gene: TRBD2
J gene: TRBJ2-7
V gene: TRBV20-1
clone size: once
CDR3 DNA: TGCAGTGCTTCAAATACTGGACTAGGCTACGAGCAGTACTTC
CDR3 protein: CSASNTGLGYEQYF

D gene: TRBD2
J gene: TRBJ2-2
V gene: TRBV6-6
clone size: -
CDR3 DNA: TGTGCCAGCACTAGCGGGGGAGACACCGGGGAGCTGTTTTTT
CDR3 protein: CASTSGGDTGELFF

D gene: TRBD2
J gene: TRBJ2-2
V gene: TRBV20-1
clone size: -
CDR3 DNA: TGCAGTGCTACCTTAGCGGGAGGTAACACCGGGGAGCTGTTTTTT
CDR3 protein: CSATLAGGNTGELFF

D gene: TRBD1
J gene: TRBJ1-5
V gene: TRBV20-1
clone size: -
CDR3 DNA: TGCAGTGCTAGAGATCTGAGGACAGGGGTCTATCAGCCCCAGCATTTT
CDR3 protein: CSARDLRTGVYQPQHF

D gene: -
J gene: TRBJ1-1
V gene: TRBV6-1
clone size: -
CDR3 DNA: TGTGCCAGCAGTGATCGGAGGGTCGGGATCGCTGAAGCTTTCTTT
CDR3 protein: CASSDRRVGIAEAFF

D gene: TRBD2
J gene: TRBJ2-1
V gene: TRBV7-2
clone size: many
CDR3 DNA: TGTGCCAGCAGCTTAGTGGGGCGGGGGTACTCCTCCTACAATGAGCAGTTCTTC
CDR3 protein: CASSLVGRGYSSYNEQFF

D gene: TRBD2
J gene: TRBJ2-3
V gene: TRBV6-1
clone size: -
CDR3 DNA: TGTGCCAGCAGTGAAGCGGGACTAGCGGCCCGGGGGACGCAGTATTTT
CDR3 protein: CASSEAGLAARGTQYF

D gene: -
J gene: TRBJ1-4
V gene: TRBV12-3/TRBV12-4
clone size: -
CDR3 DNA: TGTGCCAGCAGTTTAGATTGGAATAATGAAAAACTGTTTTTT
CDR3 protein: CASSLDWNNEKLFF

D gene: TRBD1
J gene: TRBJ2-5
V gene: TRBV7-8
clone size: -
CDR3 DNA: TGTGCCAGCAGCTGGGGACAGAAAGAGACCCAGTACTTC
CDR3 protein: CASSWGQKETQYF

D gene: -
J gene: TRBJ2-1
V gene: TRBV6-8
clone size: -
CDR3 DNA: TGTGCCAGCAGCCGCCCGACTAGGAGCTCCTACAATGAGCAGTTCTTC
CDR3 protein: CASSRPTRSSYNEQFF

D gene: TRBD1
J gene: TRBJ2-2
V gene: TRBV2
clone size: -
CDR3 DNA: TGTGCCAGCAGTAAAGGACAGGGTGGCACCGGGGAGCTGTTTTTT
CDR3 protein: CASSKGQGGTGELFF

D gene: TRBD2
J gene: TRBJ2-7
V gene: TRBV2
clone size: few
CDR3 DNA: TGTGCCAGCAGTGAAAAAGCGGGGGGGTCCTACGAGCAGTACTTC
CDR3 protein: CASSEKAGGSYEQYF

D gene: -
J gene: TRBJ1-3
V gene: TRBV7-2
clone size: few
CDR3 DNA: TGTGCCAGCAGCTTGCGGGCGCAGGGGCGCGAAAACACCATATATTTT
CDR3 protein: CASSLRAQGRENTIYF

D gene: -
J gene: TRBJ2-1
V gene: TRBV7-4
clone size: -
CDR3 DNA: TGTGCCAGCAGCCTCCCGGGACACCATGTACACAATGAGCAGTTCTTC
CDR3 protein: CASSLPGHHVHNEQFF

D gene: -
J gene: TRBJ2-5
V gene: TRBV7-6
clone size: -
CDR3 DNA: TGTGCCAGCAGCCCCGGAGAGCTGGAGACCCAGTACTTC
CDR3 protein: CASSPGELETQYF

D gene: -
J gene: TRBJ1-1
V gene: TRBV7-9
clone size: -
CDR3 DNA: TGTGCCAGCAGCCCCCCGGCAGTCGGGGTAGACACTGAAGCTTTCTTT
CDR3 protein: CASSPPAVGVDTEAFF

D gene: -
J gene: TRBJ2-7
V gene: TRBV4-1
clone size: -
CDR3 DNA: TGCGCCAGCAGCCAAGCCTTCAGATCAGGGGAGCCATCCTACGAGCAGTACTTC
CDR3 protein: CASSQAFRSGEPSYEQYF

D gene: TRBD2
J gene: TRBJ2-7
V gene: TRBV7-9
clone size: few
CDR3 DNA: TGTGCCAGCAGCTTTGGACGGGGGGGCTACGAGCAGTACTTC
CDR3 protein: CASSFGRGGYEQYF

D gene: -
J gene: TRBJ1-2
V gene: TRBV7-8
clone size: -
CDR3 DNA: TGTGCCAGCAGCCCCGGCGGGGGGGGATTGGGCTACACCTTC
CDR3 protein: CASSPGGGGLGYTF

D gene: -
J gene: TRBJ1-2
V gene: TRBV7-9
clone size: few
CDR3 DNA: TGTGCCAGCAGCTCCCGGACTCCTACTAACTATGGCTACACCTTC
CDR3 protein: CASSSRTPTNYGYTF

D gene: -
J gene: TRBJ1-6
V gene: TRBV7-2
clone size: -
CDR3 DNA: TGTGCCAGCAGCTTAGTAGTTGGGGCTAATTCACTCCTCCACTTT
CDR3 protein: CASSLVVGANSLLHF

D gene: TRBD2
J gene: TRBJ2-3
V gene: TRBV12-3/TRBV12-4
clone size: -
CDR3 DNA: TGTGCCAGCAGAACCCAGAGGCGGACTAGCGGGGGGGCCCCCCCAGATACGCAGTATTTT
CDR3 protein: CASRTQRRTSGGAPPDTQYF

D gene: -
J gene: TRBJ2-5
V gene: TRBV19
clone size: -
CDR3 DNA: TGTGCCAGTAGTACTCGGAGACAGCAAGAGACCCAGTACTTC
CDR3 protein: CASSTRRQQETQYF

D gene: -
J gene: TRBJ2-5
V gene: TRBV19
clone size: -
CDR3 DNA: TGTGCCAGTAGTATAGGGCGAGAGACCCAGTACTTC
CDR3 protein: CASSIGRETQYF

D gene: TRBD1
J gene: TRBJ2-1
V gene: TRBV7-9
clone size: few
CDR3 DNA: TGTGCCAGCAGTTTTATAAGCCGGGACAGGGGAGGCAATGAGCAGTTCTTC
CDR3 protein: CASSFISRDRGGNEQFF

D gene: -
J gene: TRBJ1-4
V gene: TRBV7-8
clone size: -
CDR3 DNA: TGTGCCAGCAGCTTATCTGGGTTAACCGAAAAACTGTTTTTT
CDR3 protein: CASSLSGLTEKLFF

D gene: TRBD1
J gene: TRBJ2-1
V gene: TRBV4-1
clone size: few
CDR3 DNA: TGCGCCAGCAGCCAATCGAGGGGGCTCTTCCATGAGCAGTTCTTC
CDR3 protein: CASSQSRGLFHEQFF